What follows describes a single T cell receptor beta chain. Its antigen is undetermined. These data come from a study of lymphopenia after photon versus proton radiotherapy. Profiled with immunoSEQ multiplex PCR; TCRdb holds only in-frame clones, not every one. Of 65,000 to 85,000 clones in the sample, 92% were seen once. Study-wide findings and caveats: After the lymphocyte nadir, photon-treated repertoires showed oligoclonal expansion, especially of CD8+ Temra cells.

The V end was cut by 2 bases, the J end by 2 bases, with 14 bases between. The CDR3 covers 16 residues. Germline lookup yields CDR1 SGHRS and CDR2 YFSETQ. This clonotype was obtained from a woman aged 40 to 50 with cholangiocarcinoma. The sequencing here drew on peripheral blood, taken from a patient treated with photon-based radiotherapy. This chain uses TRBV5-1 with TRBJ1-5; D is possibly TRBD1 (6 bases). CDR3 DNA sequence: TGCGCCAGCAGCTTAGAAGGGGGGAACGGCAATCAGCCCCAGCATTTT. Translated: CASSLEGGNGNQPQHF.